This T cell receptor (beta chain) was sequenced for a study of cytomegalovirus exposure and HLA in healthy donors. Study-level information: The early release's HLA-typed donors yielded tens of millions of unique TCRs.

60 Vbeta and 13 Jbeta primers were used in PCR. Original processing notes: An analysis that came later counted roughly 87 million unique TCR beta chains, approximately 10 million shared. Sequenced by immunoSEQ multiplex PCR; TCRdb stores in-frame clones only, minus some. V, J and clone size were drawn from that table, and D and trimming were deduced from the DNA. The sample has 95,000 to 150,000 clones, 80% seen once. Study-wide findings and caveats: Links to common viral pathogens appeared, in a later analysis, for several of the most significant clusters. Association of a missense DCLRE1C variant with TCR beta V- and J-gene trimming was reported in a later analysis.

This CDR3 contains 12 residues. Per the germline V gene, CDR1 is LNHNV and CDR2 is YYDKDF (reference sequence). Deletions cut 5 bases from V and 4 bases from J, with 9 bases between. As concerns this clone: Antigen unknown.

The receptor's source is a young man in good health and CMV-seronegative. Sequencing input: PBMCs. This sequence joins TRBV15 and TRBJ2-7; unclear D gene. Written as DNA, the CDR3 is TGTGCCACCAGCTCTCTAGGTTACGAGCAGTACTTC. This codes for CATSSLGYEQYF. The entire variable domain, with the rest obtained from reference TRBV15 and TRBJ2-7, is as follows: DAMVIQNPRYQVTQFGKPVTLSCSQTLNHNVMYWYQQKSSQAPKLLFHYYDKDFNNEADTPDNFQSRRPNTSFCFLDIRSPGLGDTAMYLCATSSLGYEQYFGPGTRLTVT.